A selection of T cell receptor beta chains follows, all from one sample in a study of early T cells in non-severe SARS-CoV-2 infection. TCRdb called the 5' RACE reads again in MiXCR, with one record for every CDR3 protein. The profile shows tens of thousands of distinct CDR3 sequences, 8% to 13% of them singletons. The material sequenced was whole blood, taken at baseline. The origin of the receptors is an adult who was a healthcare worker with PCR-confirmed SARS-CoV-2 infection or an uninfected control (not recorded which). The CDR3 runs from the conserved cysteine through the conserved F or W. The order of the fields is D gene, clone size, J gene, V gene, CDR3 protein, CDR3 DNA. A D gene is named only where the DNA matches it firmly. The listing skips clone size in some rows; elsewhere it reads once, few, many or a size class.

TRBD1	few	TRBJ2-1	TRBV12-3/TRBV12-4	CASSLMDRGRNEQFF	TGTGCCAGCAGTCTTATGGACAGGGGGCGGAATGAGCAGTTCTTC
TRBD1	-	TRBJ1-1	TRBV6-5	CASRQGAGTEAFF	TGTGCCTCAAGGCAGGGGGCCGGGACTGAAGCTTTCTTT
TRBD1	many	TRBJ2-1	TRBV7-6	CASSTWTGAYNEQFF	TGTGCCAGCAGCACTTGGACAGGGGCGTACAATGAGCAGTTCTTC
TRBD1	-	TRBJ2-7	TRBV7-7	CASSSGQGSYEQYF	TGTGCCAGCAGCTCGGGACAGGGGTCCTACGAGCAGTACTTC
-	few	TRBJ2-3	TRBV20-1	CSARDGPWDTQYF	TGCAGTGCTAGAGATGGGCCGTGGGATACGCAGTATTTT
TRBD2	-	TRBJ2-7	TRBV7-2	CASSSREAYEQYF	TGTGCCAGCAGCTCGCGGGAGGCCTACGAGCAGTACTTC
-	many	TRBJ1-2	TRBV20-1	CSAEGRTYGYTF	TGCAGTGCTGAGGGACGGACTTATGGCTACACCTTC
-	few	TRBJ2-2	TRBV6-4	CASSRDFNGELFF	TGTGCCAGCAGCCGGGACTTCAACGGGGAGCTGTTTTTT
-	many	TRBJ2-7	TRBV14	CASSPGDQSSYEQYF	TGTGCCAGCAGCCCCGGGGACCAAAGCTCCTACGAGCAGTACTTC
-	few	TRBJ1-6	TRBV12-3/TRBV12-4	CASSLTPLGLHF	TGTGCCAGCAGTTTAACCCCCCTAGGCCTCCACTTT